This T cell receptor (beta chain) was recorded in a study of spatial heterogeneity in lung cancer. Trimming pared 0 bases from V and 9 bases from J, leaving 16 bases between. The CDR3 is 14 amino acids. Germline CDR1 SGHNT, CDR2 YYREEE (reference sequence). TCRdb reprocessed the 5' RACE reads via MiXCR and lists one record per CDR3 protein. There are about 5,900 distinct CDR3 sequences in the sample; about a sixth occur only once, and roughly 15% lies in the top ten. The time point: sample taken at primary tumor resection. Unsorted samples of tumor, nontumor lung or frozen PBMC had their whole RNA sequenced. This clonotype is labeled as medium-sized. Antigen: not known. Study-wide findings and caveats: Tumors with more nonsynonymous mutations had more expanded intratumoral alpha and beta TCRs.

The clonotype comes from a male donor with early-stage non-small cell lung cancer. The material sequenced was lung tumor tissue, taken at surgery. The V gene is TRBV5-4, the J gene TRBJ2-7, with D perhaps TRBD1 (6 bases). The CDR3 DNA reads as TGTGCCAGCAGCTTGGGAGGGGGAAGGGCCGGGCAGTACTTC. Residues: CASSLGGGRAGQYF.